The rows below give T cell receptor beta chains drawn from one sample of a study of response to subunit inactivated influenza vaccine. TCRdb reanalysed the RT-PCR reads using MiXCR and keeps one entry per CDR3 protein. The sample contains over 300,000 distinct CDR3 sequences, about a fifth of which appear only once. The input for sequencing was PBMCs from blood, taken 21 months after vaccination. Receptors were obtained from a man aged 50 to 69 who received an inactivated influenza vaccine. The CDR3 runs from the conserved cysteine through the conserved F or W. D genes are given only for firm matches. The size entry is marked missing in some rows and otherwise reads once, few, many or a size class.

j_gene	v_gene	d_gene	abundance	CDR3aa	CDR3nt
TRBJ1-2	TRBV7-2	TRBD1	many	CASSQVPGQIANYGYTF	TGTGCCAGCAGCCAGGTTCCGGGACAGATTGCCAACTATGGCTACACCTTC
TRBJ2-7	TRBV3-1	.	.	CASSYLYEQYF	TGTGCCAGCAGCTATCTCTACGAGCAGTACTTC
TRBJ2-2	TRBV4-2	.	.	CASSQEVRGPAFTGELFF	TGTGCCAGCAGCCAAGAGGTCAGGGGACCAGCCTTCACCGGGGAGCTGTTTTTT
TRBJ1-1	TRBV5-1	.	.	CASSLEVRGNTEAFF	TGCGCCAGCAGCTTGGAGGTCAGGGGGAACACTGAAGCTTTCTTT
TRBJ1-3	TRBV12-3/TRBV12-4	.	many	CASSMRTAGYTIYF	TGTGCCAGCAGTATGAGGACCGCTGGGTACACCATATATTTT
TRBJ2-1	TRBV5-1	.	.	CASTSSRELGLLDEQFF	TGCGCCAGCACCAGCTCCCGGGAGCTAGGCCTCCTCGATGAGCAGTTCTTC
TRBJ1-5	TRBV9	.	.	CASSADSGHQPQHF	TGTGCCAGCAGCGCCGACAGCGGCCATCAGCCCCAGCATTTT
TRBJ2-7	TRBV12-3/TRBV12-4	TRBD2	few	CASSPGTSFYEQYF	TGTGCCAGCAGTCCCGGGACTAGCTTTTACGAGCAGTACTTC
TRBJ1-6	TRBV5-1	.	few	CASSPSTGADNSPLHF	TGCGCCAGCAGCCCTTCGACAGGAGCCGATAATTCACCCCTCCACTTT
TRBJ2-7	TRBV2	TRBD1	few	CASSEPPIGTGFYEQYF	TGTGCCAGCAGTGAACCCCCGATCGGGACAGGATTCTACGAGCAGTACTTC
TRBJ1-5	TRBV4-3	.	many	CASSQDMWQERQPQHF	TGCGCCAGCAGCCAAGATATGTGGCAGGAGCGCCAGCCCCAGCATTTT
TRBJ1-2	TRBV15	.	few	CATSSRDRAVGYTF	TGTGCCACCAGCAGCCGGGACCGGGCTGTCGGCTACACCTTC
TRBJ2-3	TRBV12-3/TRBV12-4	TRBD2	few	CASSQKTGTSGTDTQYF	TGTGCCAGCAGCCAAAAAACAGGGACTAGCGGCACAGATACGCAGTATTTT
TRBJ1-5	TRBV6-1	TRBD1	.	CASSENRGHQPQHF	TGTGCCAGCAGTGAGAACAGGGGTCACCAGCCCCAGCATTTT
TRBJ2-1	TRBV29-1	.	few	CSLGRRNEQFF	TGCAGCCTAGGACGACGGAATGAGCAGTTCTTC
TRBJ1-2	TRBV5-1	.	few	CASSFTDTANYGYTF	TGCGCCAGCAGCTTTACTGACACCGCTAACTATGGCTACACCTTC
TRBJ1-2	TRBV4-2	.	few	CASSQDSGYGYTF	TGTGCCAGCAGCCAAGATTCGGGGTATGGCTACACCTTC
TRBJ1-4	TRBV5-4	.	few	CASSLSPGEGEKLFF	TGTGCCAGCAGCTTGTCTCCAGGGGAGGGTGAAAAACTGTTTTTT
TRBJ1-2	TRBV6-5	.	few	CASSYSGLGDYGYTF	TGTGCCAGCAGTTACTCCGGGCTTGGGGACTATGGCTACACCTTC
TRBJ2-5	TRBV11-2	TRBD1	.	CASSLGDRVGTQYF	TGTGCCAGCAGCCTAGGGGACAGGGTGGGGACCCAGTACTTC